This TCR beta chain came from a study of OX40 agonist ivuxolimab in advanced cancers. TCRdb's copy holds only in-frame clones and misses some; the assay was immunoSEQ multiplex PCR. The sample consists of some 74,000 clones, approximately 90% of them appearing once. The cohort excluded patients with autoimmune disease history or systemic immunosuppression. With V trimmed by 5 bases and J by 7 bases, 5 bases remained unmatched. The length of the CDR3 is 14 residues. Germline lookup yields CDR1 SGHVS and CDR2 FQNEAQ. Sequences were derived from CD4+ or CD8+ T cells sorted from blood, sampled in a trial of the OX40 agonist ivuxolimab. The clonotype originates from an adult with an advanced solid tumor such as melanoma, head and neck, liver or kidney cancer. V and J are TRBV7-8 and TRBJ1-4, with 9 bases aligning to TRBD1. The CDR3 loop is CASSTQGAGEKLFF. CDR3 nucleotide sequence: TGTGCCAGCAGCACACAGGGGGCTGGTGAAAAACTGTTTTTT.